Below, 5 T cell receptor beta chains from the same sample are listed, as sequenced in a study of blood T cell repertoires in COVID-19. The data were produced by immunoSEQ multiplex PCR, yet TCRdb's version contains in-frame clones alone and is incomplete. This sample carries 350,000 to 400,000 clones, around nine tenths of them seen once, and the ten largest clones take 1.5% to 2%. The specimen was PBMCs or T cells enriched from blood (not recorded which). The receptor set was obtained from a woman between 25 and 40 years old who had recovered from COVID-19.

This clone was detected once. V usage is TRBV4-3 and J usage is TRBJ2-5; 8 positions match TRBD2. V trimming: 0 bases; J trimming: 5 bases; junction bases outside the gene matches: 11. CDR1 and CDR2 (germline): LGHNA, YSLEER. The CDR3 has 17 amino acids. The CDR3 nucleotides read TGCGCCAGCAGCCAAGATGGGGTCGGGGGGGCCGAGGAGACCCAGTACTTC. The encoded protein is CASSQDGVGGAEETQYF.

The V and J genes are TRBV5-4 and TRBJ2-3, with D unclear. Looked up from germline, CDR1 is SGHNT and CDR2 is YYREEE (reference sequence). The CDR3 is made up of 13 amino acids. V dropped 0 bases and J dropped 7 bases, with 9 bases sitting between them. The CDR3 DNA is TGTGCCAGCAGCTTGGTTGGCGGAAATACGCAGTATTTT. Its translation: CASSLVGGNTQYF.

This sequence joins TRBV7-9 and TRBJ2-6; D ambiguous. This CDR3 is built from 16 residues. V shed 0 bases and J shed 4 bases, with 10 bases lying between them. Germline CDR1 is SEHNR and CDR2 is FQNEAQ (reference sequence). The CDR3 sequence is CASSLALRVGANVLTF. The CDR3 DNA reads TGTGCCAGCAGCTTAGCGCTACGGGTAGGGGCCAACGTCCTGACTTTC.

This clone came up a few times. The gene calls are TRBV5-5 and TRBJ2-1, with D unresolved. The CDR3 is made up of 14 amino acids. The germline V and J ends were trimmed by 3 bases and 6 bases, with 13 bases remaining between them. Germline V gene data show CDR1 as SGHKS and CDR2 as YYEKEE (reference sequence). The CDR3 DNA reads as TGTGCCAGCAGCTCCTTCAGTGGCAGCAATGAGCAGTTCTTC. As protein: CASSSFSGSNEQFF.

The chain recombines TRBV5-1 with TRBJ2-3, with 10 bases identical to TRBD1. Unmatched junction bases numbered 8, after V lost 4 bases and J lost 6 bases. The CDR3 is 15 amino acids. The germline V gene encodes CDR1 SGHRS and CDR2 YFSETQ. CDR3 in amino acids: CASSKGTGESDTQYF. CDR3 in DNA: TGCGCCAGCAGCAAAGGGACAGGGGAATCCGATACGCAGTATTTT.